Only a few counts were recorded for the clone carrying this T cell receptor beta chain. Its antigen is unknown. Per the germline V gene, CDR1 is SGHDT and CDR2 is YYEEEE. With 4 bases removed from V and 0 bases from J, the gap between germline ends came to 11 bases. This CDR3 has 16 amino acids. This specimen belongs to a study of post-analysis software for immune sequencing data. Study information: Progressive-relapsing, secondary progressive and relapsing-remitting multiple sclerosis were among the disease courses included.

Study findings and constraints: Relative to controls, patients had five TRBV segments at higher frequency, with TRBV5-6, TRBV5-1 and TRBV20-1 among these.

Presence of unique molecular identifiers characterized the TCR beta cDNA libraries. In TCRdb, the PCR reads were re-called with MiXCR into one record per CDR3 protein. The sample lists around 770,000 distinct CDR3 sequences, more than 45% occurring once. The TCR originated in a girl between 10 and 17 years old with multiple sclerosis. The chain is built from TRBV5-6 and TRBJ2-6, with D possibly being TRBD1 (5 bases). Sequencing was done on a sample of blood. CDR3 nucleotide sequence: TGTGCCAGCAGCCCTTGGGGCTTCTCTGGGGCCAACGTCCTGACTTTC. Residues: CASSPWGFSGANVLTF.